The 2 T cell receptor beta chains below all came from one sample that was sequenced in a study of PD-1 blockade in classical Hodgkin lymphoma. Clones were read by immunoSEQ multiplex PCR, and TCRdb kept only the in-frame ones, dropping some. The top ten clones hold roughly a tenth of a sample with tens of thousands of clones, roughly nine tenths of them seen once. The patients all showed relapse after autologous stem cell transplantation, while their brentuximab vedotin exposure varied. The sample in question was peripheral blood mononuclear cells (PBMCs), obtained before the second cycle of nivolumab. All receptors come from a human donor with classical Hodgkin lymphoma.

The chain has TRBV7-8 and TRBJ2-2; 9 bases fit TRBD1. The CDR3 sequence is 15 residues long. Trimming cost V 5 bases and J 3 bases; bases outside gene matches: 4. CDR1 and CDR2 (germline): SGHVS, FQNEAQ. As DNA, the CDR3 is TGTGCCAGCAGCCAAGGACAGGGGTACACCGGGGAGCTGTTTTTT. The encoded protein is CASSQGQGYTGELFF.

V usage is TRBV4-1 and J usage is TRBJ1-2; the D gene is possibly TRBD1 (6 bases). Trimming took off 1 base at V and 2 bases at J, with 14 bases between the two ends. The CDR3 is 16 residues long. CDR1 and CDR2 (germline): MGHRA, YSYEKL. For the CDR3, the DNA is TGCGCCAGCAGCCAAGGGGCAACAGGGCTAAACTATGGCTACACCTTC. Translating gives CASSQGATGLNYGYTF.